Presented here are 20 T cell receptor beta chains from one specimen sequenced in a study of blood T cell repertoires in COVID-19. TCRdb's copy holds only in-frame clones and misses some; the assay was immunoSEQ multiplex PCR. The sample records 35,000 to 40,000 clones, around 90% being singletons. The specimen was peripheral blood. These receptors came from a man in his 60s with COVID-19, enrolled during active disease.

The genes are TRBV7-9 and TRBJ1-6; unclear D gene. This CDR3 is built from 15 residues. Germline values: CDR1 SEHNR, CDR2 FQNEAQ (reference sequence). V dropped 5 bases and J dropped 0 bases, with 8 bases sitting between them. The CDR3, as DNA: TGTGCCAGCAGCACAGAGAGCTCCTATAATTCACCCCTCCACTTT. This sequence encodes CASSTESSYNSPLHF.

The CDR3 nucleotides are TGCGCCAGCAGCCCAAGACCGGGACACAATAATTCACCCCTCCACTTT. Protein product: CASSPRPGHNNSPLHF. V usage is TRBV5-1 and J usage is TRBJ1-6; TRBD1 is a possible D gene (6 bases). V lost 4 bases to trimming and J lost 5 bases, with 16 bases between them. Germline values: CDR1 SGHRS, CDR2 YFSETQ. The CDR3 sequence is 16 residues long.

This clone was recorded only once. The V gene is TRBV6-5, the J gene TRBJ1-1; D might be TRBD1 (6 bases). The CDR3 runs to 15 residues. From germline, CDR1 is MNHEY and CDR2 SVGAGI. V lost 3 bases and J lost 4, with 15 bases in between. The CDR3 DNA reads as TGTGCCAGCAGTTATGGGGGGGCAGAAGTCACTGAAGCTTTCTTT. It translates to CASSYGGAEVTEAFF.

This chain links TRBV29-1 with TRBJ2-7; D is unresolved. The CDR3 covers 14 residues. Deletions cut 6 bases from V and 5 bases from J, with 20 bases between. Germline-derived CDR1 and CDR2 are SQVTM and ANQGSEA. This chain's CDR3 is CSVATHARLDEQYF. CDR3 coding DNA: TGCAGCGTGGCCACTCATGCGAGGTTGGACGAGCAGTACTTC.

In this sample, this clone turned up once. The chain couples TRBV2 to TRBJ1-2, with a weak D call TRBD1 (6 bases). This CDR3 has 17 amino acids. V was clipped by 5 bases and J by 5 bases, with 24 bases between them. Per germline, CDR1 SNHLY and CDR2 FYNNEI. The CDR3 nucleotides read TGTGCCAGCAGTCCGAGGGTCGGACAGAGAGAACGATATGGCTACACCTTC. Its protein is CASSPRVGQRERYGYTF. The full variable domain, rest sourced from reference TRBV2 and TRBJ1-2, is EPEVTQTPSHQVTQMGQEVILRCVPISNHLYFYWYRQILGQKVEFLVSFYNNEISEKSEIFDDQFSVERPDGSNFTLKIRSTKLEDSAMYFCASSPRVGQRERYGYTFGSGTRLTVV.

The rearrangement joins TRBV2 to TRBJ2-2; the match to TRBD2 covers 13 bases. Trimming took 7 bases from V and 1 from J; bases not matched to a gene: 12. Germline V gene lookup returns CDR1 SNHLY and CDR2 FYNNEI. This CDR3 region has 19 residues. The CDR3 sequence is CASITLGGTSGVNTGELFF. CDR3 nucleotide sequence: TGTGCCAGCATCACCCTGGGGGGGACTAGCGGGGTGAACACCGGGGAGCTGTTTTTT.

V usage is TRBV20-1 and J usage is TRBJ1-5, with D hard to call. Per germline, CDR1 DFQATT and CDR2 SNEGSKA (reference sequence). Trimming took off 3 bases at V and 9 bases at J, with 18 bases between the two ends. This CDR3 has 14 amino acids. The CDR3 region is CSASARNSGSPQHF. CDR3 in DNA: TGCAGTGCTAGTGCTAGGAACTCGGGTTCGCCCCAGCATTTT.

This clone has only one observation. The rearrangement links TRBV28 to TRBJ1-2, with 10 bases identical to TRBD1. CDR1 is MDHEN, CDR2 SYDVKM, per germline. The CDR3 has 14 amino acids. J was trimmed by 2 bases and V by 6 bases; bases with no gene match: 3. The CDR3 region is CASRTGGSNYGYTF. CDR3 nucleotides: TGTGCCAGCAGGACAGGGGGCTCGAACTATGGCTACACCTTC.

Only one count was recorded for this clone. The chain couples TRBV7-3 to TRBJ2-1; possibly TRBD2 for D (5 bases). The V gene lost 5 bases and the J gene lost 0 bases, with 5 bases spanning the gap. The CDR3 has 13 residues. Germline CDR1 is SGHTA and CDR2 is FQGTGA. This CDR3 is CASSRGSYNEQFF. CDR3 nucleotide sequence: TGTGCCAGCAGCCGGGGCTCCTACAATGAGCAGTTCTTC.

The CDR3 DNA reads as TGTGCCAGTAGGGAGCGACAGGATAATCAGCCCCAGCATTTT. Translation gives CASRERQDNQPQHF. The chain recombines TRBV19 with TRBJ1-5, with D perhaps TRBD1 (6 bases). The CDR3 is 14 amino acids. V lost 6 bases, J lost 4 bases, and 13 bases lay in between. Germline CDR1 is LNHDA and CDR2 is SQIVND (reference sequence).

The chain links TRBV24-1 to TRBJ2-2; TRBD1 agrees at 7 bases. Per germline, CDR1 KGHDR and CDR2 SFDVKD. Germline trimming cut 7 bases from V and 6 bases from J; bases unmatched to any gene: 13. CDR3 length equals 16 residues. CDR3 loop: CATSSLGTQGAGELFF. The CDR3 nucleotides read TGTGCCACCAGCTCTTTAGGAACTCAGGGGGCCGGGGAGCTGTTTTTT.

The J gene is TRBJ1-1, the V gene TRBV10-3, with 7 bases that match TRBD1. The CDR3 is 14 amino acids. The germline gives CDR1 ENHRY, CDR2 SYGVKD. The V segment lost 3 bases and the J segment 4 bases; nucleotides outside the gene matches: 5. The CDR3 coding sequence is TGTGCCATCAGTGAAGACAGGGACAGCACTGAAGCTTTCTTT. Protein sequence: CAISEDRDSTEAFF.

This chain links TRBV11-3 with TRBJ2-1; 13 bases fit TRBD2. Germline V gene data show CDR1 as SGHNT and CDR2 as YENEEA. Trimming cost V 3 bases and J 9 bases; bases outside gene matches: 8. The CDR3 sequence is 16 residues long. DNA of the CDR3: TGTGCCAGCAGCTTTCTTGGCGGGACTAGCGGGACTGAGCAGTTCTTC. Translating it yields CASSFLGGTSGTEQFF.

This clone came up a few times. The CDR3 DNA reads TGCGCCAGCAGCGCCACTGTTGGTGTAATGAACACTGAAGCTTTCTTT. Its protein is CASSATVGVMNTEAFF. The rearrangement uses TRBV5-1 and TRBJ1-1; D is uncertain. The length of the CDR3 is 16 residues. From germline, CDR1 is SGHRS and CDR2 YFSETQ. V gave up 4 bases and J gave up 0 bases, with 16 bases separating them. Complete variable domain (other parts from reference TRBV5-1 and TRBJ1-1): KAGVTQTPRYLIKTRGQQVTLSCSPISGHRSVSWYQQTPGQGLQFLFEYFSETQRNKGNFPGRFSGRQFSNSRSEMNVSTLELGDSALYLCASSATVGVMNTEAFFGQGTRLTVV.

The gene calls are TRBV7-9 and TRBJ2-6; unclear D gene. The germline CDR1 and CDR2 sequences are SEHNR and FQNEAQ (reference sequence). Trimming removed 7 bases at V and 2 bases at J, with 12 bases between. This CDR3 has 15 amino acids. CDR3 region: CASTPPSPGANVLTF. The CDR3 DNA follows: TGTGCCAGCACCCCACCTAGTCCTGGGGCCAACGTCCTGACTTTC.

The chain joins TRBV11-3 to TRBJ2-1; 9 nucleotides align to TRBD2. CDR1 is SGHNT, CDR2 YENEEA, per germline. This CDR3 is 15 amino acids long. Trimming took 4 bases from V and 5 from J; bases not matched to a gene: 6. The chain's CDR3 is CASSWTSVTNNEQFF. In DNA form, the CDR3 reads TGTGCCAGCAGCTGGACTAGCGTTACCAACAATGAGCAGTTCTTC.

The chain has TRBV28 and TRBJ1-5; maybe TRBD1 (5 bases). The germline V and J ends were trimmed by 10 bases and 4 bases, with 11 bases remaining between them. This CDR3 contains 12 residues. Per germline, CDR1 MDHEN and CDR2 SYDVKM. The CDR3 here is CATARANQPQHF. In DNA form, the CDR3 reads TGTGCCACCGCCAGGGCTAATCAGCCCCAGCATTTT.

In this sample, this clone turned up a few times. V and J are TRBV7-9 and TRBJ2-1; 9 nucleotides align to TRBD2. The trim removed 4 bases at V and 7 bases at J, leaving 17 bases unmatched. CDR1 SEHNR and CDR2 FQNEAQ come from the germline V gene (reference sequence). This CDR3 is 18 amino acids long. CDR3: CASSSPGGGRAHENEQFF. DNA of the CDR3: TGTGCCAGCAGCTCCCCCGGGGGCGGGAGGGCCCATGAGAATGAGCAGTTCTTC.

The chain has TRBV11-2 and TRBJ2-1, with D unclear. Germline CDR1 SGHAT, CDR2 FQNNGV. This CDR3 is built from 15 residues. V was pared by 2 bases and J by 5 bases, with 13 bases between. The CDR3 nucleotides read TGTGCCAGCAGCTTATGGAGCAGACGAAACAATGAGCAGTTCTTC. It encodes CASSLWSRRNNEQFF.

The CDR3 sequence: CASSEYAGLDTQYF. The CDR3 DNA is TGTGCCAGCAGTGAATACGCAGGGTTGGATACGCAGTATTTT. V gene TRBV6-1 combines with J gene TRBJ2-3; possibly TRBD1 for D (5 bases). The CDR3 has 14 residues. CDR1 and CDR2 (germline): MNHNS, SASEGT. The V gene lost 2 bases and the J gene lost 6 bases, with 12 bases spanning the gap.